The 18 T cell receptor beta chains given below trace back to one sample, sequenced in a study of STAT3 mutations in large granular lymphocyte leukemia. Study-level points and caveats: At least one immunodominant TCR beta clonotype appeared in every T-cell large granular lymphocyte leukemia patient.

No antigens are known for them. Generated by immunoSEQ multiplex PCR, the TCRdb table keeps only in-frame clones and is missing some. Altogether thousands of clones are present, just under 35% being singletons, with the ten largest covering over 15%. The sample was peripheral blood mononuclear cells. The receptors were gathered from a woman aged 40 to 49 with T-cell large granular lymphocyte leukemia. Some clones in this sample may be carry-over from other donors' samples.

The CDR3 DNA reads as TGTGCCAGCAGTGTCAGGGGGCTAGGGAACACCGGGGAGCTGTTTTTT. It encodes CASSVRGLGNTGELFF. The chain carries TRBV25-1 and TRBJ2-2; TRBD1 matches at 8 bases. The ends lost 4 bases at V and 1 base at J; junction bases unmatched: 5. CDR1 MGHDK and CDR2 SYGVNS come from the germline V gene. The CDR3 length is 16 residues.

The chain combines TRBV30 with TRBJ2-5, with unresolved D. Trimming took 3 bases from V and 1 from J, leaving 15 bases between them. The CDR3 runs 15 residues. Germline lookup yields CDR1 GTSNPN and CDR2 SVGIG (reference sequence). CDR3 bases: TGTGCCTGGAGCCGTCCTTTCGTACCCCAAGAGACCCAGTACTTC. Its protein is CAWSRPFVPQETQYF.

A few counts support this clone. The rearrangement joins TRBV5-4 to TRBJ1-2; 10 bases fit TRBD1. The CDR3 runs to 16 residues. The V and J ends lost 3 bases and 2 bases, in that order; junction bases with no gene match: 7. Germline V gene data show CDR1 as SGHNT and CDR2 as YYREEE (reference sequence). For the CDR3, the DNA is TGTGCCAGCAGCTCCGGTCCGGGACAGGGGAACTATGGCTACACCTTC. Residues: CASSSGPGQGNYGYTF.

This clone was picked up a small number of times. V and J are TRBV29-1 and TRBJ2-7, with D perhaps matching TRBD2 (6 bases). CDR1 is SQVTM and CDR2 is ANQGSEA in the germline V gene. CDR3 length equals 16 residues. Trimming stripped 4 bases from V and 6 bases from J, with 25 bases between. This CDR3 reads CSVAGGRAPSLAEQYF. DNA for the CDR3: TGCAGCGTTGCCGGGGGTCGCGCGCCTAGTCTTGCCGAGCAGTACTTC.

This clone has only a few counts. V usage is TRBV6-6 and J usage is TRBJ2-7, with D possibly being TRBD1 (6 bases). From germline, CDR1 is MNHNY and CDR2 SVGAGI (reference sequence). The CDR3 extends over 16 amino acids. Trimming removed 5 bases at V and 3 bases at J, with 20 bases between. The CDR3 here is CASSLTGPQGGYEQYF. The CDR3 nucleotides read TGTGCCAGCAGTCTAACCGGGCCCCAAGGGGGCTACGAGCAGTACTTC.

This rearrangement joins TRBV14 to TRBJ1-2; TRBD1 matches 8 bases. Looked up from germline, CDR1 is SGHDN and CDR2 is FVKESK. Trimming cost V 1 base and J 4 bases; bases outside gene matches: 5. CDR3 length: 15 amino acids. The CDR3 DNA follows: TGTGCCAGCAGCCAAGTGCAGGGGGCCTCCTATGGCTACACCTTC. Translation gives CASSQVQGASYGYTF.

V and J are TRBV6-1 and TRBJ2-7; TRBD2 might be the D (7 bases). Looked up from germline, CDR1 is MNHNS and CDR2 is SASEGT. The CDR3 has 13 amino acids. Trimming stripped 2 bases from V and 5 bases from J, with 10 bases between. CDR3 sequence: CASSERGAHEQYF. The DNA for the CDR3 is TGTGCCAGCAGTGAACGGGGGGCCCACGAGCAGTACTTC.

This chain uses TRBV30 with TRBJ1-1; D unresolved. Trimming pared 1 base from V and 0 bases from J, leaving 6 bases between. Germline V gives CDR1 GTSNPN, CDR2 SVGIG (reference sequence). This CDR3 spans 13 amino acids. This CDR3 is CAWSGALNTEAFF. CDR3 bases: TGTGCCTGGAGTGGAGCCCTGAACACTGAAGCTTTCTTT.

The rearrangement joins TRBV30 to TRBJ2-7; D not resolved. The ends were cut back, 2 bases at V and 3 bases at J, with 11 bases in the middle. The CDR3 sequence is 13 residues long. The germline gives CDR1 GTSNPN, CDR2 SVGIG (reference sequence). The CDR3 DNA is TGTGCCTGGAGTCCGGCGGCCGGCTACGAGCAGTACTTC. Its protein product is CAWSPAAGYEQYF.

This clone was recorded a few times. This rearrangement joins TRBV18 to TRBJ1-1, with 9 bases aligning to TRBD1. The CDR3 length is 13 residues. With V trimmed by 5 bases and J by 4 bases, 2 bases remained unmatched. Germline loops: CDR1 KGHSH, CDR2 LQKENI. The CDR3 sequence: CASSSGQGTEAFF. DNA of the CDR3: TGTGCCAGCTCATCGGGACAGGGCACTGAAGCTTTCTTT.

The rearrangement joins TRBV10-3 to TRBJ2-7; D gene unclear. CDR3 length: 17 residues. Germline V gene data show CDR1 as ENHRY and CDR2 as SYGVKD. V was clipped by 0 bases and J by 4 bases, with 19 bases between them. The CDR3 spells CAISESTEANTEYEQYF. In DNA, the CDR3 is TGTGCCATCAGTGAGTCGACTGAGGCGAATACCGAGTACGAGCAGTACTTC.

The chain joins TRBV7-8 to TRBJ1-2, with D tentatively TRBD1 (5 bases). V was clipped by 7 bases and J by 5 bases, with 20 bases between them. Germline assignment: CDR1 SGHVS and CDR2 FQNEAQ. The CDR3 has 15 amino acids. In DNA form, the CDR3 reads TGTGCCAGCACCCCTGTCGGGGCGTCTTTTTATGGCTACACCTTC. Its protein is CASTPVGASFYGYTF.

This clone came up a few times. The chain joins TRBV30 to TRBJ2-7; a possible D gene is TRBD1 (6 bases). The V and J ends lost 3 bases and 5 bases respectively, with 17 bases between them. The germline V gene has CDR1 GTSNPN and CDR2 SVGIG (reference sequence). The CDR3 extends over 14 amino acids. The CDR3 spells CAWSQRTVWNEQYF. CDR3 in DNA: TGTGCCTGGAGCCAGAGGACAGTGTGGAACGAGCAGTACTTC.

This clone was seen a handful of times. The J gene is TRBJ2-7, the V gene TRBV27; D unresolved. The ends were cut back, 2 bases at V and 3 bases at J, with 11 bases in the middle. The V gene's germline CDR1 is MNHEY and CDR2 SMNVEV (reference sequence). The CDR3 sequence is 14 residues long. The CDR3: CASSLPGPGYEQYF. The CDR3 DNA reads TGTGCCAGCAGTTTACCGGGTCCAGGCTACGAGCAGTACTTC.

In this sample, this clone turned up a few times. This chain uses TRBV30 with TRBJ1-6; the match to TRBD1 covers 8 bases. CDR1 GTSNPN and CDR2 SVGIG come from the germline V gene (reference sequence). With 2 bases clipped from V and 1 base from J, the junction kept 22 bases outside the gene matches. There are 22 residues in the CDR3. The CDR3 is CAWSQIAGTGRWAVSYNSPLHF. For the CDR3, the DNA is TGTGCCTGGAGTCAGATTGCCGGGACAGGAAGATGGGCCGTATCCTATAATTCACCCCTCCACTTT.

The chain couples TRBV19 to TRBJ2-7, with 11 bases matching TRBD2. The CDR3 has 17 amino acids. Germline V gene sequence: CDR1 LNHDA, CDR2 SQIVND (reference sequence). With 4 bases clipped from V and 0 bases from J, the junction kept 8 bases outside the gene matches. The CDR3 spells CASSRTGLAANSYEQYF. CDR3 sequence (DNA): TGTGCCAGTAGTAGGACGGGACTAGCGGCCAACTCCTACGAGCAGTACTTC.

The chain links TRBV6-5 to TRBJ1-1; D unclear. The V end lost 2 bases, the J end lost 5 bases, and 12 bases lay between the germline ends. CDR3 length: 14 amino acids. Germline CDR1 and CDR2: MNHEY and SVGAGI. The CDR3 protein is CASSYTDARTEAFF. The CDR3 DNA is TGTGCCAGCAGTTACACGGACGCCCGAACTGAAGCTTTCTTT.

The CDR3 protein is CASSLRQGRNIQYF. CDR3 DNA sequence: TGTGCCAGCAGCTTGAGGCAGGGTCGGAACATTCAGTACTTC. The V gene is TRBV5-6, the J gene TRBJ2-4, with D perhaps matching TRBD1 (5 bases). The V and J ends lost 1 base and 7 bases respectively, with 12 bases between them. CDR1 and CDR2 (germline): SGHDT, YYEEEE. The CDR3 length is 14 residues.